A single sample is the source of the 12 T cell receptor beta chains below, sequenced in a study of beta chain features in type 1 diabetes. Broader study findings: TCRB CDR3s were moderately but significantly shorter in Type 1 diabetes patients in all four CD4+ subsets.

No antigens are known for them. Reverse transcribing all isolated RNA meant expressed TCRB transcripts were sequenced. Generated by immunoSEQ multiplex PCR, the TCRdb table keeps only in-frame clones and is missing some. The profile shows almost 350,000 clones, roughly a tenth of them singletons. The sequencing sample was made of central memory CD4+ T cells from blood. All receptors derive from a young man with type 1 diabetes.

This clone was seen more than once but under ten times. The chain employs TRBV5-6 and TRBJ2-1; 9 bases fit TRBD2. The V gene's germline CDR1 is SGHDT and CDR2 YYEEEE. The CDR3 covers 17 residues. The V segment lost 1 base and the J segment 6 bases; nucleotides outside the gene matches: 11. CDR3 loop: CASSLFRLAGRGNEQFF. The DNA of the CDR3 is TGTGCCAGCAGCTTGTTCCGTCTAGCGGGGAGGGGCAATGAGCAGTTCTTC.

This chain joins TRBV5-1 and TRBJ1-6; the D gene is possibly TRBD1 (5 bases). The germline V gene has CDR1 SGHRS and CDR2 YFSETQ. This CDR3 has 15 amino acids. Deletions cut 6 bases from V and 10 bases from J, with 20 bases between. The DNA for the CDR3 is TGCGCCAGCAAACCCGCCGGGGCCCTTGGGTCACCCCTCCACTTT. Encoded protein: CASKPAGALGSPLHF.

Only a few counts were recorded for this clone. The chain recombines TRBV4-3 with TRBJ1-5; D gene uncertain. CDR3 size: 15 residues. Germline V gene sequence: CDR1 LGHNA, CDR2 YSLEER. Trimming left V 0 bases short and J 2 bases short, with 8 bases between. The CDR3 nucleotides are TGCGCCAGCAGCCAAGATCTGGACCGCAATCAGCCCCAGCATTTT. Encoded protein: CASSQDLDRNQPQHF.

The genes are TRBV5-4 and TRBJ2-7; D perhaps matches TRBD2 (8 bases). The V end lost 4 bases, the J end lost 2 bases, and 13 bases lay between the germline ends. The CDR3 spans 14 residues. CDR1 and CDR2 from the germline V gene are SGHNT and YYREEE (reference sequence). CDR3 DNA: TGTGCCAGCAGCGCGGGAGGACAGGCCTACGAGCAGTACTTC. It is translated as CASSAGGQAYEQYF.

This clone was recorded many times. The gene calls are TRBV18 and TRBJ2-1; 9 nucleotides align to TRBD2. The J segment lost 5 bases and the V segment lost 2 bases, leaving 10 bases of the junction unmatched. Germline CDR1 KGHSH, CDR2 LQKENI. This CDR3 spans 17 amino acids. CDR3 DNA sequence: TGTGCCAGCTCACCAACATCAGCGGGGGGCCCTGACAATGAGCAGTTCTTC. It specifies CASSPTSAGGPDNEQFF.

The chain links TRBV19 to TRBJ2-7; unclear D gene. The CDR3 contains 13 residues. Germline-derived CDR1 and CDR2 are LNHDA and SQIVND (reference sequence). Trimming removed 4 bases at V and 3 bases at J, with 10 bases between. DNA for the CDR3: TGTGCCAGTAGTAGAGTGGTTGGCTACGAGCAGTACTTC. This sequence encodes CASSRVVGYEQYF.

The chain employs TRBV5-1 and TRBJ2-1; the match to TRBD1 covers 8 bases. This CDR3 is 16 amino acids long. CDR1 is SGHRS, CDR2 YFSETQ, per germline. Unmatched junction bases numbered 10, after V lost 0 bases and J lost 8 bases. DNA of the CDR3: TGCGCCAGCAGCTTGGGGGCAGGGGGCCTTGCGTATGAGCAGTTCTTC. Protein: CASSLGAGGLAYEQFF.

The J gene is TRBJ1-1, the V gene TRBV28, with D perhaps matching TRBD1 (6 bases). V was clipped by 0 bases and J by 2 bases, with 10 bases between them. CDR3 length equals 15 residues. Germline V lookup: CDR1 MDHEN, CDR2 SYDVKM. CDR3 coding DNA: TGTGCCAGCAGTTTATGGGGACACGCTAACACTGAAGCTTTCTTT. The encoded protein is CASSLWGHANTEAFF. The complete variable domain, with remaining parts taken from reference TRBV28 and TRBJ1-1, reads DVKVTQSSRYLVKRTGEKVFLECVQDMDHENMFWYRQDPGLGLRLIYFSYDVKMKEKGDIPEGYSVSREKKERFSLILESASTNQTSMYLCASSLWGHANTEAFFGQGTRLTVV.

This clone was detected only a few times. The chain links TRBV5-1 to TRBJ1-4; D is uncertain. Germline values: CDR1 SGHRS, CDR2 YFSETQ. The CDR3 runs to 13 residues. V was shortened by 5 bases and J by 5 bases, with 10 bases between the two germline ends. The CDR3: CASSVSQNEKLFF. The CDR3 DNA reads as TGCGCCAGCAGTGTAAGCCAGAATGAAAAACTGTTTTTT.

This chain links TRBV2 with TRBJ1-2; perhaps TRBD1 as D (6 bases). The CDR3 has 14 amino acids. Germline loops: CDR1 SNHLY, CDR2 FYNNEI. Trimming pared 7 bases from V and 5 bases from J, leaving 17 bases between. CDR3 bases: TGTGCCAGCATTCTACAGGGTTTGGAATATGGCTACACCTTC. It specifies CASILQGLEYGYTF.

The gene calls are TRBV5-1 and TRBJ1-2; D remains ambiguous. The CDR3 is 14 residues long. Trimming removed 0 bases at V and 2 bases at J, with 8 bases between. Germline CDR1 is SGHRS and CDR2 is YFSETQ. Here the CDR3 DNA reads TGCGCCAGCAGCTTGGCAGCTACCAACTATGGCTACACCTTC. Protein sequence: CASSLAATNYGYTF.

The V call is TRBV29-1, the J call TRBJ1-2, with D perhaps TRBD1 (6 bases). This CDR3 spans 12 amino acids. The ends were cut back, 6 bases at V and 4 bases at J, with 12 bases in the middle. Germline V CDR1 and CDR2: SQVTM, ANQGSEA. The CDR3 DNA sequence: TGCAGCGTGGGGGGACAAGCCTATGGCTACACCTTC. It specifies CSVGGQAYGYTF.